The sequence of this TCR beta chain was determined in a study of cytomegalovirus exposure and HLA in healthy donors. Whole-study findings and limits: For most TCR sequences rarity was the rule, although some public TCRs occurred in many donors.

Germline CDR1 reads SGDLS; CDR2 reads YYNGEE. The ends lost 2 bases at V and 8 bases at J; junction bases unmatched: 4. The CDR3 is 13 amino acids. A word on this clone: Its antigen is as yet unknown.

Primers included in the PCR were 60 Vbeta and 13 Jbeta primers. Repertoires were generated with immunoSEQ multiplex PCR, while TCRdb's copy carries only in-frame clones and drops some. The sample lists about 150,000 clones; 84% were seen once. V and J are TRBV9 and TRBJ2-1; 7 bases are shared with TRBD2. This sequence was found in a girl aged 10-17 years in good health and CMV-seropositive. The sequencing sample was made of PBMCs. CDR3 amino acids: CASSVPGGDEQFF. CDR3 bases: TGTGCCAGCAGCGTTCCGGGGGGTGATGAGCAGTTCTTC.